The following is a T cell receptor beta chain sequence with its context. Its antigen remains unknown. Repertoires were generated with immunoSEQ multiplex PCR, while TCRdb's copy carries only in-frame clones and drops some. The sample lists roughly 80,000 clones, over 85% seen once, with around 2.4% in the top ten. The source of the sample is a study of OX40 agonist ivuxolimab in advanced cancers. Study-wide findings and caveats: Some of the nonresponding patients also showed low levels of normalized T-cell clonal expansion.

The specimen comprised CD4+ or CD8+ T cells sorted from blood, sampled in a trial of the OX40 agonist ivuxolimab. The sequence derives from an adult with an advanced solid tumor such as melanoma, head and neck, liver or kidney cancer.

CDR3 nucleotides: TGCGCCAGCAGCTTGACCCTCTATGGCTACACCTTC. Translating gives CASSLTLYGYTF. This chain connects TRBV5-1 to TRBJ1-2; no clear D. Trimming stripped 1 base from V and 4 bases from J, with 5 bases between. The CDR3 is 12 amino acids. The germline CDR1 and CDR2 sequences are SGHRS and YFSETQ.